Each of the 30 T cell receptor beta chains below was sequenced from the same sample in a study of T cells in women clearing cervical HPV infection. The data were produced by immunoSEQ multiplex PCR, yet TCRdb's version contains in-frame clones alone and is incomplete. Its table lists roughly 30,000 clones. Sequencing was performed on blood buffy coat. The receptors derive from a woman aged 18 to 75 with a cervical HPV16 infection that either progressed to CIN3+ or cleared (not recorded which).

The sequenced CDR3 bases are TGTGCCAGCAGCCGAAATAGGGACATCGATCAGCCC. The encoded protein is CASSRNRDIDQP. From start to end, the CDR3 is CASSRNRDIDQPQHF. V usage is TRBV4-2 and J usage is TRBJ1-5; maybe TRBD1 (6 bases). Read data end 3 residues before the CDR3 end; the end is taken from the germline J gene. V was cut by 4 bases and J by 5 bases, with 15 bases left in between. Germline loops: CDR1 LGHNA, CDR2 YNFKEQ. The CDR3 has 15 amino acids.

The CDR3 sequence is CASSEGAGNDYTF. CDR3 DNA (partial): TGTGCCAGCAGTGAAGGGGCAGGGAATGAC. The V and J genes are TRBV6-1 and TRBJ1-2, with D possibly TRBD1 on 5 matching bases. The read ends 3 residues shy of where the CDR3 ends; the end is completed using the germline J gene. The germline CDR1 and CDR2 sequences are MNHNS and SASEGT. This CDR3 is built from 13 residues.

In the case of this clone: Read coverage stops 3 residues before the CDR3 terminus; the germline J gene supplies the remainder. This same CDR3 is encoded by further DNA sequences in the sample. The chain employs TRBV7-3 and TRBJ2-5, with a possible D match to TRBD2 (6 bases). The germline V gene encodes CDR1 SGHTA and CDR2 FQGTGA. V shed 8 bases and J shed 3 bases, with 16 bases lying between them. This CDR3 region has 14 residues. CDR3 DNA (partial): TGTGCCAGCCCCGGGGGAGGAGGAAAAGAGACC. This codes for CASPGGGGKET. The entire CDR3 protein reads CASPGGGGKETQYF. The whole variable domain, filled in from reference TRBV7-3 and TRBJ2-5, reads GAGVSQTPSNKVTEKGKYVELRCDPISGHTALYWYRQSLGQGPEFLIYFQGTGAADDSGLPNDRFFAVRPEGSVSTLKIQRTERGDSAVYLCASPGGGGKETQYFGPGTRLLVL.

Turning to this clone: From the germline J gene comes the end of the CDR3, since the read stops 3 residues before it. This CDR3 is also generated by other DNA sequences in the sample. The rearrangement uses TRBV10-3 and TRBJ2-7; 8 nucleotides align to TRBD1. The J segment lost 5 bases and the V segment lost 4 bases, leaving 7 bases of the junction unmatched. Germline CDR1 ENHRY, CDR2 SYGVKD. The CDR3 runs to 14 residues. Incomplete CDR3 DNA: TGTGCCATCAGTGGACAGGGGAGTTCTGACGAG. As protein: CAISGQGSSDE. The entire CDR3 sequence reads CAISGQGSSDEQYF.

Concerning this clone itself: The read comes to an end 3 residues before the CDR3 does, leaving the germline J gene to fill in the end. The rearrangement joins TRBV18 to TRBJ2-1; weak D call: TRBD2 (6 bases). Germline loops: CDR1 KGHSH, CDR2 LQKENI. V gave up 3 bases and J gave up 6 bases, with 18 bases separating them. The CDR3 has 16 amino acids. The chain's CDR3 is CASSPWVNGGSNEQFF. CDR3 DNA (partial): TGTGCCAGCTCACCCTGGGTTAATGGGGGGTCCAATGAG.

Regarding this clone: The read terminates 3 residues ahead of where the CDR3 ends, so the germline J gene completes it. The J gene is TRBJ1-2, the V gene TRBV18; D perhaps matches TRBD1 (5 bases). Per the germline V gene, CDR1 is KGHSH and CDR2 is LQKENI. CDR3 length: 14 residues. CDR3 in amino acids: CASSPGLGTDIYTF. Partial CDR3 DNA: TGTGCCAGCTCACCGGGACTAGGAACGGACATC.

The CDR3 here is CASSEGSSYGYTF. CDR3 DNA, as far as it was read: TGTGCCAGCAGTGAAGGCTCCAGCTATGGC. The chain links TRBV6-1 to TRBJ1-2; no firm D call. The read falls 3 residues short of the CDR3 end, and the missing part is taken from the germline J gene. There are 13 residues in the CDR3. Germline CDR1 is MNHNS and CDR2 is SASEGT. V dropped 1 base and J dropped 4 bases, with 7 bases sitting between them.

A note on this clone: The read stops 3 residues short of the end of the CDR3; the missing end is completed from the germline J gene. The chain links TRBV24-1 to TRBJ1-4; TRBD1 matches at 7 bases. After removal of 3 bases from V and 8 bases from J, the junction contained 5 bases not matched to a gene. CDR3 length: 14 amino acids. CDR1 KGHDR and CDR2 SFDVKD come from the germline V gene. CDR3: CATSDHRDREKLFF. Partial CDR3 DNA: TGTGCCACCAGTGATCACCGGGACAGAGAAAAA.

In regard to this clone: The sequence runs out 3 residues before the end of the CDR3; the remainder is reconstructed from the germline J gene. The V call is TRBV9, the J call TRBJ1-5, with D perhaps matching TRBD1 (5 bases). CDR1 and CDR2 from the germline V gene are SGDLS and YYNGEE. The CDR3 length is 15 residues. Trimming stripped 1 base from V and 7 bases from J, with 15 bases between. The covered CDR3 bases are TGTGCCAGCAGCGTAAAGCAGGGCAGGGAACAGCCC. Protein: CASSVKQGREQP. The entire CDR3 protein reads CASSVKQGREQPQHF.

Comments on this clone: The missing CDR3 end, 3 residues past where the read stops, is filled in from the germline J gene. The chain uses TRBV2 and TRBJ2-3; D is uncertain. Germline V lookup: CDR1 SNHLY, CDR2 FYNNEI. V was cut by 7 bases and J by 4 bases, with 6 bases left in between. This CDR3 comprises 11 residues. The CDR3: CASKVSDTQYF. The CDR3 bases that were read are TGTGCCAGCAAGGTGTCAGATACG.

About this clone: The CDR3 end is not reached by the read, which stops 3 residues before it; the germline J gene fills it in. This chain uses TRBV10-3 with TRBJ2-2; TRBD2 might be the D (5 bases). The length of the CDR3 is 14 residues. CDR1 ENHRY and CDR2 SYGVKD come from the germline V gene. V was shortened by 6 bases and J by 5 bases, with 13 bases between the two germline ends. The CDR3 bases that were read are TGTGCCATCAGGACTACCTTAGGGACCGGGGAG. This translates into CAIRTTLGTGE. The whole CDR3 reads CAIRTTLGTGELFF.

Points on this clone: Sequencing ends 3 residues short of the CDR3 end; the germline J gene provides the rest. The chain couples TRBV19 to TRBJ1-2; D gene unclear. The CDR3 extends over 13 amino acids. CDR1 is LNHDA and CDR2 is SQIVND in the germline V gene (reference sequence). CDR3 residues: CASSIDFPDTYTF. Partial CDR3 DNA: TGTGCCAGTAGTATAGATTTTCCAGATACC.

CDR3 in amino acids: CSARDRRGANYGYTF. Incomplete CDR3 DNA: TGCAGTGCTAGAGATCGGCGGGGGGCTAACTATGGC. The V and J genes are TRBV20-1 and TRBJ1-2; TRBD1 might be the D (5 bases). The read gets to within 3 residues of the CDR3 end, and the germline J gene fills in the rest. CDR1 and CDR2 from the germline V gene are DFQATT and SNEGSKA (reference sequence). The CDR3 extends over 15 amino acids. V was trimmed by 0 bases and J by 0 bases, leaving 11 bases between them.

As for this clone: The read comes to an end 3 residues before the CDR3 does, leaving the germline J gene to fill in the end. The chain uses TRBV20-1 and TRBJ2-7; D is perhaps TRBD1 (6 bases). CDR1 DFQATT and CDR2 SNEGSKA come from the germline V gene (reference sequence). The CDR3 is 15 residues long. Between the trimmed V and J ends, which lost 4 bases and 3 bases, there was a span of 19 bases. CDR3 loop: CSANPDATGSYEQYF. CDR3 bases read: TGCAGTGCTAATCCGGACGCCACAGGGAGCTACGAG.

Comment on this clone: The read comes to an end 3 residues before the CDR3 does, leaving the germline J gene to fill in the end. This chain uses TRBV20-1 with TRBJ1-5; D unclear. This CDR3 comprises 12 residues. Trimming took off 3 bases at V and 6 bases at J, with 9 bases between the two ends. Germline V gene data show CDR1 as DFQATT and CDR2 as SNEGSKA (reference sequence). CDR3 DNA, as far as it was read: TGCAGTGCTAGCCCCAGTGGTCAGCCC. This encodes CSASPSGQP. The CDR3 in its entirety is CSASPSGQPQHF.

In regard to this clone: The CDR3 goes on 3 residues after the read ends, and that part is filled in from the germline J gene. V usage is TRBV20-1 and J usage is TRBJ1-2, with 8 bases that match TRBD1. The CDR3 runs to 13 residues. The V segment lost 8 bases and the J segment 5 bases; nucleotides outside the gene matches: 10. Germline lookup yields CDR1 DFQATT and CDR2 SNEGSKA (reference sequence). The part of the CDR3 DNA that was read is TGCAGTACAGGGGGACCGGGTATTTATGGC. Translating gives CSTGGPGIYG. The whole CDR3 sequence reads CSTGGPGIYGYTF.

Comments on this clone: The read ends 3 residues early relative to the CDR3; the germline J gene fills the gap. This chain uses TRBV7-9 with TRBJ2-3; TRBD2 aligns across 8 bases. The CDR3 sequence is 15 residues long. The germline CDR1 and CDR2 sequences are SEHNR and FQNEAQ (reference sequence). CDR3 protein: CASSSGLALQETQYF. CDR3 bases read: TGTGCCAGCAGCTCTGGACTAGCCCTGCAGGAAACG.

Comments on this clone: The read comes to an end 3 residues before the CDR3 does, leaving the germline J gene to fill in the end. This rearrangement joins TRBV7-7 to TRBJ2-2; D possibly corresponds to TRBD2 (5 bases). This CDR3 region has 13 residues. The V end lost 6 bases, the J end lost 8 bases, and 13 bases lay between the germline ends. CDR1 SSHAT and CDR2 FNYEAQ come from the germline V gene (reference sequence). CDR3 loop: CASSDTSSGELFF. The CDR3 DNA, read in part, is TGTGCCAGCAGTGACACTAGTTCTGGGGAG.

With respect to this clone: Read coverage stops 3 residues before the CDR3 terminus; the germline J gene supplies the remainder. The chain joins TRBV2 to TRBJ2-7, with TRBD2 identical over 7 bases. The germline V gene encodes CDR1 SNHLY and CDR2 FYNNEI. The trim removed 3 bases at V and 0 bases at J, leaving 2 bases unmatched. The CDR3 covers 14 residues. This CDR3 reads CASSETSHSYEQYF. The CDR3 bases that were read are TGTGCCAGCAGTGAGACTAGCCACTCCTACGAG.

As regards this clone: The read gets to within 3 residues of the CDR3 end, and the germline J gene fills in the rest. The chain combines TRBV27 with TRBJ1-2; tentative D call: TRBD1 (5 bases). This CDR3 comprises 13 residues. Germline V gives CDR1 MNHEY, CDR2 SMNVEV (reference sequence). The CDR3 region is CASTSLGGDDYTF. The sequenced CDR3 bases are TGTGCCAGCACCTCACTCGGGGGGGACGAC.

Points on this clone: The CDR3 end falls 3 residues outside the read, so it is completed with the germline J gene. V and J are TRBV20-1 and TRBJ1-2; 7 bases are a match to TRBD1. The CDR3 length is 14 residues. Germline V gene lookup returns CDR1 DFQATT and CDR2 SNEGSKA (reference sequence). This CDR3 is CSAAGTAPFGRYTF. The covered CDR3 bases are TGCAGTGCGGCCGGGACAGCCCCCTTTGGTCGC.

About this clone: The read is 3 residues too short to cover the CDR3 end, so that end is filled in from the germline J gene. The chain uses TRBV6-2 or TRBV6-3 and TRBJ2-7; TRBD2 matches at 12 bases. Per the germline V gene, CDR1 is MNHEY and CDR2 is SVGEGT. V lost 7 bases, J lost 2 bases, and 9 bases stayed unmatched. The CDR3 loop spans 16 amino acids. The CDR3 bases that were read are TGTGCCAGCACTTCCACCGGGACTAGCGGGCCCTACGAG. This gives the protein CASTSTGTSGPYE. The CDR3 in full is CASTSTGTSGPYEQYF.

For this clone: The missing CDR3 end, 3 residues past where the read stops, is filled in from the germline J gene. This chain connects TRBV7-6 to TRBJ1-6, with 7 bases that match TRBD1. Losses at the gene ends were 2 bases for V and 7 bases for J; bases not matched to a gene: 5. Germline-derived CDR1 and CDR2 are SGHVS and FNYEAQ. The CDR3 loop spans 15 amino acids. The sequenced CDR3 bases are TGTGCCAGCAGCTTAAGGGGGGACAGCAATTCACCC. Translated, it gives CASSLRGDSNSP. In full, the CDR3 reads CASSLRGDSNSPLHF. Variable domain in full (rest from reference TRBV7-6 and TRBJ1-6): GAGVSQSPRYKVTKRGQDVALRCDPISGHVSLYWYRQALGQGPEFLTYFNYEAQQDKSGLPNDRFSAERPEGSISTLTIQRTEQRDSAMYRCASSLRGDSNSPLHFGNGTRLTVT.

As regards this clone: The read ends 3 residues before the CDR3 terminus; that terminus is restored from the germline J gene. This rearrangement joins TRBV5-1 to TRBJ1-4; 7 bases fit TRBD1. Germline assignment: CDR1 SGHRS and CDR2 YFSETQ. V was clipped by 2 bases and J by 3 bases; unmatched bases: 4. The CDR3 extends over 15 amino acids. The CDR3 region is CASSFEGAANEKLFF. CDR3 bases read: TGCGCCAGCAGCTTTGAGGGGGCGGCTAATGAAAAA.

About this clone itself: The read halts 3 residues ahead of the CDR3 end, with the missing end drawn from the germline J gene. The chain links TRBV20-1 to TRBJ1-1; TRBD1 agrees at 7 bases. CDR3 length: 14 residues. With 2 bases clipped from V and 0 bases from J, the junction kept 3 bases outside the gene matches. CDR1 is DFQATT, CDR2 SNEGSKA, per germline (reference sequence). CDR3 amino acids: CSARRGQMNTEAFF. The part of the CDR3 DNA that was read is TGCAGTGCTAGAAGGGGACAGATGAACACTGAA.

With respect to this clone: The read is 3 residues too short to cover the CDR3 end, so that end is filled in from the germline J gene. This sequence joins TRBV19 and TRBJ2-1; TRBD2 aligns across 13 bases. Per germline, CDR1 LNHDA and CDR2 SQIVND (reference sequence). The CDR3 is 16 residues long. J was trimmed by 7 bases and V by 5 bases; bases with no gene match: 8. The CDR3 is CASSQGLAGPLNEQFF. Partial CDR3 DNA: TGTGCCAGTAGTCAGGGACTAGCGGGGCCCTTGAATGAG. Full variable domain (missing parts from reference TRBV19 and TRBJ2-1): DGGITQSPKYLFRKEGQNVTLSCEQNLNHDAMYWYRQDPGQGLRLIYYSQIVNDFQKGDIAEGYSVSREKKESFPLTVTSAQKNPTAFYLCASSQGLAGPLNEQFFGPGTRLTVL.

Points on this clone: The CDR3 end falls 3 residues outside the read, so it is completed with the germline J gene. The J gene is TRBJ2-3, the V gene TRBV20-1; D remains unclear. This CDR3 contains 11 residues. Per the germline V gene, CDR1 is DFQATT and CDR2 is SNEGSKA (reference sequence). The CDR3 sequence: CSARKLRTQYF. The sequenced part of the CDR3 DNA is TGCAGTGCTAGGAAATTGAGGACG.

As for this clone: The read ends 3 residues early relative to the CDR3; the germline J gene fills the gap. The gene calls are TRBV10-3 and TRBJ2-7; 7 nucleotides line up with TRBD1. J gave up 2 bases and V 6 bases, and 1 base lay outside the gene matches. There are 12 residues in the CDR3. CDR1 is ENHRY and CDR2 is SYGVKD in the germline V gene. CDR3: CAIRQGAYEQYF. The CDR3 bases that were read are TGTGCCATCAGGCAGGGGGCCTACGAG.

Comments on this clone: The read finishes 3 residues shy of the CDR3 end, and the germline J gene is used to complete it. The J gene is TRBJ2-4, the V gene TRBV7-6, with D perhaps TRBD1 (5 bases). The CDR3 spans 14 residues. The germline V gene encodes CDR1 SGHVS and CDR2 FNYEAQ. The CDR3 protein is CASSLQGEQETQYF. Partial CDR3 DNA: TGTGCCAGCAGCTTGCAAGGGGAACAAGAGACT.

Concerning this clone: The read comes to an end 3 residues before the CDR3 does, leaving the germline J gene to fill in the end. The V call is TRBV19, the J call TRBJ2-1; 7 bases map to TRBD2. V trimming: 5 bases; J trimming: 6 bases; junction bases outside the gene matches: 16. Germline V gene sequence: CDR1 LNHDA, CDR2 SQIVND (reference sequence). This CDR3 is 17 amino acids long. The CDR3 bases that were read are TGTGCCAGTAGTCGTACTATGGGGGGGAGGGGATCCAATGAG. It translates to CASSRTMGGRGSNE. Given in full, the CDR3 is CASSRTMGGRGSNEQFF.